The entry below gives a single TCR beta chain sequence along with its context. Antigen specificity is unknown. These data are taken from a study of cytomegalovirus exposure and HLA in healthy donors. PCR amplification relied on 60 Vbeta primers (plus 13 Jbeta primers). Per the original data handling: Later reanalysis found 80 million or so unique TCR beta chains, about 11 million of them shared. The table came from immunoSEQ multiplex PCR; TCRdb's copy has only in-frame clones and leaves some out. V and J calls and clone size come straight from that table; D and trimming were deduced from the DNA. The repertoire holds 200,000 to 250,000 clones, with around four fifths as singletons. Study-wide results and caveats: A missense DCLRE1C variant was associated with V- and J-gene trimming of TCR beta chains in a later analysis, and an independent cohort replicated the association. Within an earlier analysis, most TCR beta V segments proved productive either about 90% or about 30% of the time.

V lost 0 bases, J lost 3 bases, and 12 bases lay in between. The CDR3 consists of 15 residues. Looked up from germline, CDR1 is SGDLS and CDR2 is YYNGEE. This sequence originates from a woman aged 60-75 years in good health and CMV-seropositive. This chain connects TRBV9 to TRBJ1-2, with D possibly TRBD1 on 5 matching bases. Sequenced material: PBMCs. The CDR3 is CASSVDHGGDYGYTF. The CDR3 DNA reads TGTGCCAGCAGCGTAGATCACGGGGGGGACTATGGCTACACCTTC.